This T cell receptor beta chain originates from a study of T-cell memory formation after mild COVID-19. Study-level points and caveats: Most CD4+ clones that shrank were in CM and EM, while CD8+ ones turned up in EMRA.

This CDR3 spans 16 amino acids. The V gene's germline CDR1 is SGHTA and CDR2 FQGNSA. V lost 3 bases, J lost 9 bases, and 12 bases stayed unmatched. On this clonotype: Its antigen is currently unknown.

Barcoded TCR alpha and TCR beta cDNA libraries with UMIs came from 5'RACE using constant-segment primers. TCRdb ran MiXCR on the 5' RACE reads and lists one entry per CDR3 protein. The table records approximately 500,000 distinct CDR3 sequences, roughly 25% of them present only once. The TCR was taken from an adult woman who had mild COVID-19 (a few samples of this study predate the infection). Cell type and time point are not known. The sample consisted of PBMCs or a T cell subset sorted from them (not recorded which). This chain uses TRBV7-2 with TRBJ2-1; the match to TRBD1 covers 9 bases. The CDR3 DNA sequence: TGTGCCAGCAGCTTCCTCTCCGGGACAGGGTACGGTGAGCAGTTCTTC. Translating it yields CASSFLSGTGYGEQFF.